This TCR beta chain was observed in a study of Ad26.COV2.S vaccination and SARS-CoV-2 variants. Study at large: Donor was in the COV1001 Ad26.COV2.S trial arm.

CDR3 size: 17 residues. CDR1 is GTSNPN, CDR2 SVGIG, per germline (reference sequence). The V end lost 3 bases, the J end lost 3 bases, and 23 bases lay between the germline ends. Findings and limits, study-wide: TCR breadth and depth estimates may have understated total T cell responses.

Sequencing was performed with immunoSEQ multiplex PCR; in TCRdb, only in-frame clones are kept and a portion is missing. The data show over 400,000 clones, about 90% seen once. Note on this clone: Its cognate antigen is unknown.

Noted treatment: roughly 20 received Ad26.COV2.S at low or high dose, single or two shots; about 5 received placebo; per-sample allocation not given. The study sampled participants on day 63 after the first vaccine or placebo injection. The chain has TRBV30 and TRBJ1-2; D may be TRBD1 (5 bases). The TCR sequence derives from a person aged 18-65 years who received the Ad26.COV2.S COVID-19 vaccine or a placebo. Source: peripheral blood, taken in a trial of Ad26.COV2.S vaccine versus placebo. This CDR3 is CAWRDVRWRGRDYGYTF. Here the CDR3 DNA reads TGTGCCTGGAGAGATGTTCGTTGGAGGGGTCGGGACTATGGCTACACCTTC.